The 14 T cell receptor beta chains reported below all come from one sample, sequenced in a study of graft-versus-host responses after intestinal transplantation. These receptors have no known antigen. Only in-frame clones appear in the TCRdb table, and some are missing; sequencing was by immunoSEQ multiplex PCR. Among tens of thousands of clones listed, roughly 89% were seen once. The material was unstimulated CD4+ T cells sorted from spleen or lymph node cells, obtained before intestinal transplant. The receptors were gathered from a human donor who received an intestinal transplant.

This chain links TRBV18 with TRBJ2-1; TRBD1 matches 8 bases. The germline V gene encodes CDR1 KGHSH and CDR2 LQKENI. The CDR3 is made up of 15 amino acids. Losses at the gene ends were 2 bases for V and 6 bases for J; bases not matched to a gene: 6. The CDR3 region has the DNA TGTGCCAGCTCACCAAAGGACAGGGCAGCCAATGAGCAGTTCTTC. Translated: CASSPKDRAANEQFF.

Only one count was recorded for this clone. The rearrangement links TRBV7-7 to TRBJ2-7, with D possibly TRBD2 on 5 matching bases. CDR1 SSHAT and CDR2 FNYEAQ come from the germline V gene (reference sequence). V was pared by 1 base and J by 3 bases, with 7 bases between. This CDR3 is built from 13 residues. CDR3 residues: CASSLGEGYEQYF. In nucleotides, the CDR3 is TGTGCCAGCAGCTTAGGCGAGGGCTACGAGCAGTACTTC.

This chain connects TRBV28 to TRBJ2-3; 9 bases fit TRBD1. This CDR3 has 17 residues. Germline V gene sequence: CDR1 MDHEN, CDR2 SYDVKM. With V trimmed by 0 bases and J by 3 bases, 7 bases remained unmatched. The DNA for the CDR3 is TGTGCCAGCAGTTTATGGCCGGGACAGGGAGAGACAGATACGCAGTATTTT. This encodes CASSLWPGQGETDTQYF.

The rearrangement uses TRBV7-9 and TRBJ2-3; tentative D call: TRBD2 (7 bases). There are 15 residues in the CDR3. From germline, CDR1 is SEHNR and CDR2 FQNEAQ (reference sequence). Trimming cost V 7 bases and J 2 bases, with 16 bases left between them. The CDR3 nucleotides read TGTGCCAGCATTCCGAGGGGGGGCTCCACAGATACGCAGTATTTT. It encodes CASIPRGGSTDTQYF.

The V gene is TRBV11-2, the J gene TRBJ2-3; 7 bases are shared with TRBD2. The V gene's germline CDR1 is SGHAT and CDR2 FQNNGV. The trim removed 3 bases at V and 2 bases at J, leaving 17 bases unmatched. The CDR3 extends over 19 amino acids. The DNA of the CDR3 is TGTGCCAGCAGCTTTTGGGGACGGCGTATAGGGACTATCACAGATACGCAGTATTTT. As protein: CASSFWGRRIGTITDTQYF.

This clone appeared a few times. The chain is built from TRBV6-4 and TRBJ1-1; 7 bases line up with TRBD1. J was trimmed by 1 base and V by 6 bases; bases with no gene match: 5. The germline V gene has CDR1 MRHNA and CDR2 SNTAGT. The CDR3 sequence is 14 residues long. The CDR3 DNA is TGTGCCAGCAGGGCGCAGGGGGAGAACACTGAAGCTTTCTTT. Translation: CASRAQGENTEAFF.

The sample holds a few counts of this clone. The chain has TRBV6-6 and TRBJ1-4, with D perhaps matching TRBD1 (6 bases). The CDR3 sequence is 16 residues long. Germline CDR1 and CDR2: MNHNY and SVGAGI (reference sequence). Trimming shortened V by 0 bases and J by 7 bases, and 15 bases separated the two germline ends. The CDR3: CASSYSLAGAGEKLFF. The CDR3 coding sequence is TGTGCCAGCAGTTACTCCTTAGCAGGGGCAGGTGAAAAACTGTTTTTT.

The CDR3 spells CASSQVQAGPLDGYTF. DNA for the CDR3: TGCGCCAGCAGCCAAGTTCAGGCAGGGCCCTTAGATGGCTACACCTTC. The V and J genes are TRBV4-3 and TRBJ1-2, with a tentative D call TRBD1 (5 bases). The V gene's germline CDR1 is LGHNA and CDR2 YSLEER. Trimming pared 1 base from V and 6 bases from J, leaving 18 bases between. This CDR3 spans 16 amino acids.

CDR3 sequence (DNA): TGTGCCACCAGCAGAGCTCGGGGAGTGGAGCAGTACTTC. Amino acids: CATSRARGVEQYF. The J gene is TRBJ2-7, the V gene TRBV15; a possible D gene is TRBD2 (5 bases). This CDR3 region has 13 residues. V lost 1 base and J 7 bases, leaving 11 bases between the germline ends. Germline CDR1 reads LNHNV; CDR2 reads YYDKDF (reference sequence).

The V gene is TRBV7-8, the J gene TRBJ2-7; TRBD1 matches at 9 bases. The CDR3 extends over 15 amino acids. Looked up from germline, CDR1 is SGHVS and CDR2 is FQNEAQ. With 6 bases clipped from V and 0 bases from J, the junction kept 6 bases outside the gene matches. The CDR3 loop is CASRLRQGDSYEQYF. In DNA, the CDR3 is TGTGCCAGCAGACTCAGACAGGGGGACTCCTACGAGCAGTACTTC.

The genes are TRBV5-4 and TRBJ1-2; 7 nucleotides match TRBD1. The CDR3 is made up of 16 amino acids. After removal of 0 bases from V and 3 bases from J, the junction contained 8 bases not matched to a gene. Germline values: CDR1 SGHNT, CDR2 YYREEE (reference sequence). CDR3 DNA: TGTGCCAGCAGCTTGGGGGTGACAGGGATTGACTATGGCTACACCTTC. Protein sequence: CASSLGVTGIDYGYTF.

The CDR3 bases are TGTGCCAGCTCACCAAGAGGACAGGGGCCCTACGAGCAGTACTTC. It translates to CASSPRGQGPYEQYF. The rearrangement joins TRBV18 to TRBJ2-7; TRBD1 matches 9 bases. Germline V lookup: CDR1 KGHSH, CDR2 LQKENI. The ends lost 2 bases at V and 2 bases at J; junction bases unmatched: 4. The CDR3 runs to 15 residues.

This chain links TRBV6-5 with TRBJ1-3; possible D gene TRBD1, 6 bases. Germline CDR1 and CDR2: MNHEY and SVGAGI. Between the trimmed V and J ends, which lost 0 bases and 1 base, there was a span of 7 bases. This CDR3 region has 15 residues. As DNA, the CDR3 is TGTGCCAGCAGTTACTCAGGGGGTTCTGGAAACACCATATATTTT. Its protein is CASSYSGGSGNTIYF.

CDR3 in DNA: TGTGCCAGCAGAAGGGGGACTGAAGCTTTCTTT. It encodes CASRRGTEAFF. The chain links TRBV6-5 to TRBJ1-1, with D perhaps TRBD1 (6 bases). The CDR3 covers 11 residues. Germline V gene sequence: CDR1 MNHEY, CDR2 SVGAGI. The V and J ends lost 6 bases and 5 bases respectively, with 7 bases between them.